These T cell receptor beta chains were read from a single sample in a study of spatial heterogeneity in lung cancer. TCRdb redid the calling of the 5' RACE reads with MiXCR, one entry per CDR3 protein. The sample shows thousands of distinct CDR3 sequences, over 3% of them seen only once. The input for sequencing was lung tumor tissue, taken at surgery. The source of these receptors is a female donor with early-stage non-small cell lung cancer. Both conserved end residues are part of each CDR3. Fields, in order: clone size, D gene, V gene, J gene, CDR3 protein, CDR3 DNA. The D gene is left open where the match is weak. Size tells how often a clone was seen (once, few, many) or the class of an expanded clone, and some rows leave it out.

clone size: medium-sized
D gene: -
V gene: TRBV28
J gene: TRBJ1-5
CDR3 protein: CASDEANQPQHF
CDR3 DNA: TGTGCCAGCGATGAAGCAAATCAGCCCCAGCATTTT

clone size: large
D gene: -
V gene: TRBV20-1
J gene: TRBJ1-2
CDR3 protein: CSAWDGVGDYGYTF
CDR3 DNA: TGCAGTGCCTGGGACGGTGTAGGGGACTATGGCTACACCTTC

clone size: medium-sized
D gene: -
V gene: TRBV30
J gene: TRBJ1-2
CDR3 protein: CAWSVSGAGLTGGYTF
CDR3 DNA: TGTGCCTGGAGTGTTTCGGGGGCTGGCCTCACGGGAGGCTACACCTTC

clone size: many
D gene: -
V gene: TRBV3-1
J gene: TRBJ1-1
CDR3 protein: CASSQDYMNTEAFF
CDR3 DNA: TGTGCCAGCAGCCAAGACTACATGAACACTGAAGCTTTCTTT

clone size: medium-sized
D gene: -
V gene: TRBV15
J gene: TRBJ1-1
CDR3 protein: CATSRDSGATGGGAFF
CDR3 DNA: TGTGCCACCAGCAGAGATTCGGGGGCTACTGGGGGCGGTGCTTTCTTT

clone size: medium-sized
D gene: TRBD2
V gene: TRBV11-2
J gene: TRBJ2-1
CDR3 protein: CASSLVPGTSVGGEQFF
CDR3 DNA: TGTGCCAGCAGCTTAGTTCCCGGGACTAGCGTAGGTGGTGAGCAGTTCTTC

clone size: medium-sized
D gene: TRBD2
V gene: TRBV20-1
J gene: TRBJ2-7
CDR3 protein: CSARTRTSGVTYEQYF
CDR3 DNA: TGCAGTGCTAGAACCCGGACTAGCGGGGTAACCTACGAGCAGTACTTC

clone size: many
D gene: -
V gene: TRBV18
J gene: TRBJ2-7
CDR3 protein: CASSPPNQGTYEQYF
CDR3 DNA: TGTGCCAGCTCACCACCTAACCAGGGGACCTACGAGCAGTACTTC

clone size: medium-sized
D gene: TRBD2
V gene: TRBV9
J gene: TRBJ2-5
CDR3 protein: CASSAKELAGQETQYF
CDR3 DNA: TGTGCCAGCAGCGCAAAGGAACTAGCGGGGCAAGAGACCCAGTACTTC

clone size: medium-sized
D gene: TRBD1
V gene: TRBV18
J gene: TRBJ1-6
CDR3 protein: CASTGTGNSPLHF
CDR3 DNA: TGTGCCAGCACTGGGACAGGGAACTCACCCCTCCACTTT

clone size: large
D gene: TRBD2
V gene: TRBV6-5
J gene: TRBJ2-3
CDR3 protein: CASSYSRTSGGLSTDTQYF
CDR3 DNA: TGTGCCAGCAGTTACTCGAGGACTAGCGGGGGCCTTAGCACAGATACGCAGTATTTT

clone size: medium-sized
D gene: TRBD1
V gene: TRBV4-3
J gene: TRBJ1-2
CDR3 protein: CASSQDYQRDSYGYTF
CDR3 DNA: TGCGCCAGCAGCCAAGATTATCAGCGGGACAGCTATGGCTACACCTTC

clone size: many
D gene: -
V gene: TRBV15
J gene: TRBJ2-6
CDR3 protein: CATSLGEWTGANVLTF
CDR3 DNA: TGTGCCACCAGCCTCGGGGAGTGGACAGGGGCCAACGTCCTGACTTTC

clone size: medium-sized
D gene: TRBD1
V gene: TRBV7-3
J gene: TRBJ2-1
CDR3 protein: CASSPSAQGIYNEQFF
CDR3 DNA: TGTGCCAGCAGCCCCTCCGCACAGGGGATCTACAATGAGCAGTTCTTC

clone size: medium-sized
D gene: -
V gene: TRBV30
J gene: TRBJ1-5
CDR3 protein: CAWTTGTLGNQPQHF
CDR3 DNA: TGTGCCTGGACTACAGGGACGTTAGGCAATCAGCCCCAGCATTTT

clone size: many
D gene: -
V gene: TRBV5-4
J gene: TRBJ2-3
CDR3 protein: CASSVGGAGDTQYF
CDR3 DNA: TGTGCCAGCAGCGTAGGGGGGGCAGGAGATACGCAGTATTTT

clone size: medium-sized
D gene: TRBD2
V gene: TRBV7-9
J gene: TRBJ2-5
CDR3 protein: CASSSLAGAGTQYF
CDR3 DNA: TGTGCCAGCAGCTCCCTAGCGGGGGCAGGGACCCAGTACTTC

clone size: many
D gene: -
V gene: TRBV19
J gene: TRBJ2-1
CDR3 protein: CASSPERARGMNEQFF
CDR3 DNA: TGTGCCAGTAGTCCGGAGAGGGCTAGGGGGATGAATGAGCAGTTCTTC

clone size: medium-sized
D gene: -
V gene: TRBV20-1
J gene: TRBJ1-1
CDR3 protein: CSAQTGRDTEAFF
CDR3 DNA: TGCAGTGCCCAAACCGGGAGGGACACTGAAGCTTTCTTT

clone size: many
D gene: -
V gene: TRBV28
J gene: TRBJ1-5
CDR3 protein: CASSLFNQPQHF
CDR3 DNA: TGTGCCAGCAGTTTATTCAATCAGCCCCAGCATTTT

clone size: medium-sized
D gene: -
V gene: TRBV27
J gene: TRBJ2-1
CDR3 protein: CASSQTQAGNEQFF
CDR3 DNA: TGTGCCAGCTCCCAAACGCAGGCCGGGAATGAGCAGTTCTTC

clone size: medium-sized
D gene: TRBD2
V gene: TRBV6-5
J gene: TRBJ2-5
CDR3 protein: CASRTTSGRQETQYF
CDR3 DNA: TGTGCCAGCAGGACCACTAGCGGGCGCCAAGAGACCCAGTACTTC

clone size: medium-sized
D gene: -
V gene: TRBV25-1
J gene: TRBJ2-5
CDR3 protein: CASSVGEETQYF
CDR3 DNA: TGTGCCAGCAGTGTGGGGGAGGAGACCCAGTACTTC

clone size: medium-sized
D gene: -
V gene: TRBV15
J gene: TRBJ2-1
CDR3 protein: CATSRDGGNNEQFF
CDR3 DNA: TGTGCCACCAGCAGAGACGGAGGGAACAATGAGCAGTTCTTC

clone size: medium-sized
D gene: TRBD2
V gene: TRBV7-8
J gene: TRBJ2-7
CDR3 protein: CASSSYRFSGGLYEQYF
CDR3 DNA: TGTGCCAGCAGCTCCTACCGGTTTAGCGGGGGGTTATACGAGCAGTACTTC

clone size: medium-sized
D gene: TRBD2
V gene: TRBV4-1
J gene: TRBJ2-2
CDR3 protein: CASSQDFSGTIVRTNTGELFF
CDR3 DNA: TGCGCCAGCAGCCAGGACTTTTCCGGGACTATCGTCAGAACGAACACCGGGGAGCTGTTTTTT

clone size: medium-sized
D gene: TRBD2
V gene: TRBV7-6
J gene: TRBJ2-7
CDR3 protein: CASSYLAEDAYEQYF
CDR3 DNA: TGTGCCAGCAGCTACCTAGCGGAGGACGCCTACGAGCAGTACTTC

clone size: medium-sized
D gene: -
V gene: TRBV4-2
J gene: TRBJ2-3
CDR3 protein: CASSQGPAGRSTDTQYF
CDR3 DNA: TGTGCCAGCAGCCAAGGTCCGGCGGGGAGGAGCACAGATACGCAGTATTTT

clone size: -
D gene: TRBD1
V gene: TRBV7-9
J gene: TRBJ1-4
CDR3 protein: CASSWGQNEKLFF
CDR3 DNA: TGTGCCAGCAGCTGGGGACAGAATGAAAAACTGTTTTTT

clone size: many
D gene: -
V gene: TRBV20-1
J gene: TRBJ2-7
CDR3 protein: CSASIASSYEQYF
CDR3 DNA: TGCAGTGCTAGTATCGCCAGCTCCTACGAGCAGTACTTC

clone size: medium-sized
D gene: -
V gene: TRBV10-3
J gene: TRBJ2-1
CDR3 protein: CAIRGTEYNEQFF
CDR3 DNA: TGTGCCATCCGCGGGACAGAGTACAATGAGCAGTTCTTC

clone size: many
D gene: TRBD1
V gene: TRBV20-1
J gene: TRBJ2-7
CDR3 protein: CSARDSGGTGSHEQYF
CDR3 DNA: TGCAGTGCTAGAGATTCCGGGGGGACAGGGTCCCACGAGCAGTACTTC

clone size: medium-sized
D gene: -
V gene: TRBV20-1
J gene: TRBJ2-5
CDR3 protein: CSARDPRRGPGAQYF
CDR3 DNA: TGCAGTGCTAGAGACCCTCGGCGGGGCCCAGGGGCCCAGTACTTC

clone size: many
D gene: -
V gene: TRBV28
J gene: TRBJ2-5
CDR3 protein: CASSLIQETQYF
CDR3 DNA: TGTGCCAGCAGTTTGATCCAAGAGACCCAGTACTTC

clone size: many
D gene: TRBD1
V gene: TRBV10-3
J gene: TRBJ2-3
CDR3 protein: CAISTTSPGQVLDTQYF
CDR3 DNA: TGTGCCATCAGCACCACTTCTCCGGGACAGGTCCTTGATACGCAGTATTTT

clone size: medium-sized
D gene: -
V gene: TRBV28
J gene: TRBJ2-5
CDR3 protein: CASKRQGGQETQYF
CDR3 DNA: TGTGCCAGCAAGCGACAGGGAGGGCAAGAGACCCAGTACTTC

clone size: many
D gene: -
V gene: TRBV28
J gene: TRBJ1-2
CDR3 protein: CASSSSKGIDYGYTF
CDR3 DNA: TGTGCCAGCAGTTCAAGTAAGGGAATAGACTATGGCTACACCTTC

clone size: many
D gene: TRBD1
V gene: TRBV14
J gene: TRBJ1-5
CDR3 protein: CASSQTGGPNQPQHF
CDR3 DNA: TGTGCCAGCAGTCAAACAGGGGGCCCTAATCAGCCCCAGCATTTT